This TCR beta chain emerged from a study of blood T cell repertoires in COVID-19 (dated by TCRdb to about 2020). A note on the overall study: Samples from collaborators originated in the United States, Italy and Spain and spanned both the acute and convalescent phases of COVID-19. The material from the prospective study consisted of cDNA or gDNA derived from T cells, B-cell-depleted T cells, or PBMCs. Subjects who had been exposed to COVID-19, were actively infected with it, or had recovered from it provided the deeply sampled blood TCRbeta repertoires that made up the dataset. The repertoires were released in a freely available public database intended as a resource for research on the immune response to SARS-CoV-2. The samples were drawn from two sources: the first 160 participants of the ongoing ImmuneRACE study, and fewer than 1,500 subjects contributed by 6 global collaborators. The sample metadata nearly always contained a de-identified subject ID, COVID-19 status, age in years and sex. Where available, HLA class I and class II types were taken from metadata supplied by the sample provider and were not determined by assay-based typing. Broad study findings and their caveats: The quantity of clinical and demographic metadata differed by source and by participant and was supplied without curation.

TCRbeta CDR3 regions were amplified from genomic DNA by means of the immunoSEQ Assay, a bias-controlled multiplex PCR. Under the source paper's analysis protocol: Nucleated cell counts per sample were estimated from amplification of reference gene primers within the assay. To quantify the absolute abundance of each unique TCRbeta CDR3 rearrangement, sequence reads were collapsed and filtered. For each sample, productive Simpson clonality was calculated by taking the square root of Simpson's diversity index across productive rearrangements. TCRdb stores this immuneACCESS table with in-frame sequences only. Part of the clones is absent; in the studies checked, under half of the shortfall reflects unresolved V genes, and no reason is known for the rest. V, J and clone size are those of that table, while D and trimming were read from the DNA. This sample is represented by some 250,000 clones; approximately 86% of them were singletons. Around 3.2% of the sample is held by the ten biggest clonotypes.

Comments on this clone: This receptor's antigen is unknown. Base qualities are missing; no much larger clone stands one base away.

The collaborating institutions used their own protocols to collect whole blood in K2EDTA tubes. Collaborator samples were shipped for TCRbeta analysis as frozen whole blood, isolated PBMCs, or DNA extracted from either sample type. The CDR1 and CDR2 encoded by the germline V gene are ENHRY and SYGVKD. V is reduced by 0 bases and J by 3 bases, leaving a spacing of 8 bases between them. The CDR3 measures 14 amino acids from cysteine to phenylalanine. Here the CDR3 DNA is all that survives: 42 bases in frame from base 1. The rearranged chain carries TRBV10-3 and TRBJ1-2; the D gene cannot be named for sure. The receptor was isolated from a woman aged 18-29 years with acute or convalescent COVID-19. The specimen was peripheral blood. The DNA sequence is TGTGCCATCAGTGAGTCCACAGAAGACTATGGCTACACCTTC. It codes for CAISESTEDYGYTF.